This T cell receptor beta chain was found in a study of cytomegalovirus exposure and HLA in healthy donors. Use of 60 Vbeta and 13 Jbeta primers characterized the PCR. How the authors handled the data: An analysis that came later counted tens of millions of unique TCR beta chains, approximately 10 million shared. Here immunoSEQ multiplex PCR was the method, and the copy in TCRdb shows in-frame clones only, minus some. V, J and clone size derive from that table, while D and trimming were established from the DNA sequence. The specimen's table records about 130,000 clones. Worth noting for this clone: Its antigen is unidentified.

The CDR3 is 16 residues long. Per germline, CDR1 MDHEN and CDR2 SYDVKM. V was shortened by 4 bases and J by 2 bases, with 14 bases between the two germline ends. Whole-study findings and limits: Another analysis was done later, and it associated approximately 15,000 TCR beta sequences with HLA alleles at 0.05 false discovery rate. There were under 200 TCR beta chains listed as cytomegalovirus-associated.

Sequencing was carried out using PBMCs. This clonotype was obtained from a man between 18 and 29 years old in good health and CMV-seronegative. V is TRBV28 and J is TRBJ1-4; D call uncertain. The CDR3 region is CASSSPRGTTNEKLFF. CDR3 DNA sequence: TGTGCCAGCAGTTCTCCCCGGGGAACGACTAATGAAAAACTGTTTTTT.